This paragraph reports one T cell receptor beta chain. Original data processing: Amplification of reference gene primers was used by the study to estimate nucleated cell counts. Profiling relied on immunoSEQ multiplex PCR, and the TCRdb table lists in-frame clones only, not all of them. V and J calls and clone size are copied from that table; D and trimming were computed from the DNA. Among about 180,000 clones, approximately 90% were seen once, and the ten largest hold 3.5% to 5%. CDR1 and CDR2 (germline): KGHDR, SFDVKD. V was pared by 9 bases and J by 4 bases, with 1 base of the junction left unmatched. The CDR3 extends over 12 amino acids. The data derive from a study of blood T cell repertoires in COVID-19. Study-wide background: Sources were T cells, B-cell-depleted T cells, or PBMCs; the material itself was cDNA or gDNA.

The specimen sequenced was peripheral blood. The chain uses TRBV24-1 and TRBJ2-1; 8 bases are shared with TRBD1. The origin of this receptor is a woman between 25 and 40 years old with acute or convalescent COVID-19. The CDR3 DNA reads as TGTGCCACCGGGACAGGTTACAATGAGCAGTTCTTC. Translating it yields CATGTGYNEQFF.